One and the same sample provided the 12 T cell receptor beta chains below, sequenced in a study of identical twins. TCRdb itself ran the 5' RACE reads through MiXCR, one entry per CDR3 protein. This table has 1.5 million to 2 million distinct CDR3 sequences, roughly 35% appearing once. Sequenced: cord blood. Receptors were obtained from a newborn girl in good health.

This clonotype turned up a few times. The chain joins TRBV7-2 to TRBJ2-5; D not certain. Per germline, CDR1 SGHTA and CDR2 FQGNSA. V was shortened by 2 bases and J by 4 bases, with 8 bases between the two germline ends. The CDR3 consists of 13 residues. CDR3 sequence: CASSLRVSETQYF. In DNA, the CDR3 is TGTGCCAGCAGCTTACGCGTTTCAGAGACCCAGTACTTC.

Details on this clonotype: Just one base apart from a much larger clone, this may be a read error. The chain is built from TRBV7-8 and TRBJ2-5; D is ambiguous. The germline V gene has CDR1 SGHVS and CDR2 FQNEAQ. V was pared by 4 bases and J by 0 bases, with 15 bases between. The CDR3 extends over 16 amino acids. The CDR3 DNA reads as TGTGCCAGCAGCTCAATGAGGCACCGGTACCAAGAGACCCAGTACTTC. Protein: CASSSMRHRYQETQYF.

This chain connects TRBV7-2 to TRBJ1-2; 7 bases map to TRBD1. V dropped 5 bases and J dropped 9; count of bases not matched to a gene: 21. Per the germline V gene, CDR1 is SGHTA and CDR2 is FQGNSA. CDR3 size: 17 residues. Here the CDR3 DNA reads TGTGCCAGCAGCCCCACCCCCGGACAGGTCAGCAGGTTGAGCTACACCTTC. Protein product: CASSPTPGQVSRLSYTF.

With regard to this clonotype: The junction departs from the called germline gene at one end, perhaps through a read error. The V gene is TRBV12-3 or TRBV12-4, the J gene TRBJ1-5; D might be TRBD1 (5 bases). This CDR3 region has 15 residues. The CDR3 spells CASGFREGSNQPQHF. The CDR3 DNA reads as TGTGCCAGCGGTTTCAGGGAGGGTAGCAATCAGCCCCAGCATTTT.

In this sample, this clonotype turned up a few times. The rearrangement joins TRBV4-2 to TRBJ2-3; no clear D. The CDR3 runs 14 residues. The germline V gene encodes CDR1 LGHNA and CDR2 YNFKEQ. V was cut by 1 base and J by 1 base, with 6 bases left in between. CDR3 protein: CASSQGSRTDTQYF. CDR3 nucleotides: TGTGCCAGCAGCCAAGGGTCCCGCACAGATACGCAGTATTTT.

This clonotype occurred once. The chain's CDR3 is CASSIESRGDEKLFF. CDR3 nucleotide sequence: TGTGCCAGTAGTATAGAATCCCGGGGAGATGAAAAACTGTTTTTT. The gene calls are TRBV19 and TRBJ1-4; D remains unclear. V lost 0 bases and J lost 6, with 11 bases in between. The germline gives CDR1 LNHDA, CDR2 SQIVND (reference sequence). The CDR3 is 15 amino acids.

The genes are TRBV7-2 and TRBJ1-2; maybe TRBD1 (6 bases). The V gene's germline CDR1 is SGHTA and CDR2 FQGNSA. CDR3 length: 16 amino acids. V was trimmed by 0 bases and J by 5 bases, leaving 16 bases between them. CDR3 sequence reads: CASSLASQGSPYGYTF. The CDR3 region has the DNA TGTGCCAGCAGCTTAGCCTCACAGGGCTCCCCTTATGGCTACACCTTC.

This chain joins TRBV5-5 and TRBJ2-2; D gene ambiguous. Germline CDR1 is SGHKS and CDR2 is YYEKEE (reference sequence). The CDR3 extends over 16 amino acids. V lost 0 bases to trimming and J lost 0 bases, with 9 bases between them. The CDR3 loop is CASSLADPPNTGELFF. In nucleotides, the CDR3 is TGTGCCAGCAGCTTGGCAGACCCTCCGAACACCGGGGAGCTGTTTTTT.

This chain joins TRBV20-1 and TRBJ2-1, with D hard to call. Germline V gene sequence: CDR1 DFQATT, CDR2 SNEGSKA (reference sequence). The CDR3 spans 12 residues. CDR3: CSPLSSYNEQFF. CDR3 DNA: TGCAGCCCTCTCAGCTCCTACAATGAGCAGTTCTTC.

This clonotype was seen only a few times. The chain joins TRBV20-1 to TRBJ2-6, with 8 bases that match TRBD1. The CDR3 has 17 amino acids. Germline V CDR1 and CDR2: DFQATT, SNEGSKA (reference sequence). Trimming at V came to 1 base and at J to 0 bases, leaving 5 bases not matched to a gene. DNA of the CDR3: TGCAGTGCTAGAGGGGGACAGGACAACTCTGGGGCCAACGTCCTGACTTTC. Residues: CSARGGQDNSGANVLTF.

This chain joins TRBV20-1 and TRBJ1-5, with 8 positions matching TRBD1. Trimming at V came to 4 bases and at J to 9 bases, leaving 8 bases not matched to a gene. CDR3 length: 13 amino acids. The germline V gene has CDR1 DFQATT and CDR2 SNEGSKA (reference sequence). CDR3 coding DNA: TGCAGTGCTAAGGACAGGGTCTATTTGCCCCAGCATTTT. Its protein product is CSAKDRVYLPQHF.

The chain links TRBV10-3 to TRBJ2-7; the match to TRBD1 covers 10 bases. Near its end, the DNA agrees better with TRBJ2-5, so the J call may be wrong. CDR1 and CDR2 (germline): ENHRY, SYGVKD. This CDR3 spans 16 amino acids. CDR3 in amino acids: CAISEPPGQGPETQYF. The CDR3 DNA follows: TGTGCCATCAGTGAGCCTCCGGGACAGGGGCCAGAGACCCAGTACTTC.